The entry that follows covers one T cell receptor beta chain sequence. Its antigen remains unknown. Cells sorted as Tregs were CD4+, CD25+ and CD127-/low. Germline loops: CDR1 GTSNPN, CDR2 SVGIG (reference sequence). Trimming cost V 4 bases and J 1 base, with 10 bases left between them. The CDR3 is made up of 13 amino acids. TCRdb used MiXCR to reprocess the 5' RACE reads, holding one entry per CDR3 protein. The table has around 6,800 distinct CDR3 sequences, approximately 73% seen once. General study points: Greatest tumor Treg TCR overlap was with tumor naive CD4+ cells.

The specimen was tumor-infiltrating Tregs sorted from the breast tumor. The chain carries TRBV30 and TRBJ2-5; the D gene is possibly TRBD1 (6 bases). This TCR derives from a female donor with breast cancer. CDR3 region: CAWKIQGQETQYF. In DNA form, the CDR3 reads TGTGCCTGGAAGATACAGGGCCAAGAGACCCAGTACTTC.